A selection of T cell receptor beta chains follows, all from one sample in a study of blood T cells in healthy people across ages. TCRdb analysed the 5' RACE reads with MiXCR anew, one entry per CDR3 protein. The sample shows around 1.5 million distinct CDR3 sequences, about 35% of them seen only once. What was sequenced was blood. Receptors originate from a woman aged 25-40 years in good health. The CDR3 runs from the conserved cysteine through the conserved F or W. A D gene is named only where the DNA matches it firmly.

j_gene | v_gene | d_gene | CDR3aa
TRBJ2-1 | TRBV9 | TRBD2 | CASSAGLASGEQFF
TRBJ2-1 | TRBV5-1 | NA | CASSSDTSNEQFF
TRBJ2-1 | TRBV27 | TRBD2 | CASSSLAGAYNEQFF
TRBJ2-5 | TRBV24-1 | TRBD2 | CATSDSGLDKETQYF
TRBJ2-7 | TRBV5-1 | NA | CASRRQACHEQYF
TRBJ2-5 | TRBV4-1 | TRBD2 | CASSQGLAGLQETQYF
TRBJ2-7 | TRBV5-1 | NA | CASRIGGLGEQYF
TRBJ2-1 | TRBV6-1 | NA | CASSEGRAAYNEQFF
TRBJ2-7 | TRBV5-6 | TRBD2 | CASSLRLAGAGTDEQYF
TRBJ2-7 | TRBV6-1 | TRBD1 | CAGRTGGRGEQYF
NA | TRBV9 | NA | CANSVGEGEIGYEQYF
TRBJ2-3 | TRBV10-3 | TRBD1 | CAISSQGADTQYF
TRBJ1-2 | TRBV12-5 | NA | CASGPPGGTGIYGYTF
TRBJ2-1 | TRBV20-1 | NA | CSAADNGQFF
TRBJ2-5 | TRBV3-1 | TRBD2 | CASSPPGLASTMGETQYF
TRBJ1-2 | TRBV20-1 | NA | CSARDSGRGVYGYTF
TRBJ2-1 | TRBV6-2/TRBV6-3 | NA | CASTLAEALYNEQFF
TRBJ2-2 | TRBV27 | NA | CASSLFPLAGTGELFF
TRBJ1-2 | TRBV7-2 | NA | CASSPSGVLYGYTF
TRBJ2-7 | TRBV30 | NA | CAWSKDVSYEQYF
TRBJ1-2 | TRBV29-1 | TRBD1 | CSVEDGTGPYGYTF
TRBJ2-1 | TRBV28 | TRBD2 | CASSPYRLAGDREQFF
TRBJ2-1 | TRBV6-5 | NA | CASKERPSYNEQFF
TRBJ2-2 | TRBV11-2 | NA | CASSPGWTGSIDTGELFF
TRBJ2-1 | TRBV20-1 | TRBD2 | CSAMETSVSEQFF
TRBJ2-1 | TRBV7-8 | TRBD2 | CASSWGTSGSSYNEQFF
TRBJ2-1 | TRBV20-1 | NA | CSAIGLVSGQFF
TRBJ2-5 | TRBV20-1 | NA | CSAEQGLGETQYF
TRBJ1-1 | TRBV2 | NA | CASSEGWNTEAFF
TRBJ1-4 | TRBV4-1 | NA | CASSRGQSLNEKLFF
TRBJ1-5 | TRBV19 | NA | CASSIAQSWQPQHF
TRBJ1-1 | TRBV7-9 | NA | CASSLGRRAVDTEAFF
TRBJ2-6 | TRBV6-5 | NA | CASKPPSGANVLTF
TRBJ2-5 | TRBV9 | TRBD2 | CASSELAGEGETQYF
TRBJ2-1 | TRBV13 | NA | CASSLTGGACNEQFF
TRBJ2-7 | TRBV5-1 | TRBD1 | CASSLERQGISYEQYF
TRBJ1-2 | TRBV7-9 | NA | CASSPNRPETLGYTF
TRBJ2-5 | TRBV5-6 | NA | CASSLGSGSQETQYF
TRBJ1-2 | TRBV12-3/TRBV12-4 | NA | CASRSRGPPHYGYTF
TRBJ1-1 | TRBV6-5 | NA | CASRPTMNTEAFF
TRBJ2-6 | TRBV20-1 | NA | CSASHGQYSGANVLTF
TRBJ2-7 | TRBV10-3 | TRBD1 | CAISEGRGTGVDEQYF
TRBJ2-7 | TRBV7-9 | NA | CASSLLGAGSYEQYF
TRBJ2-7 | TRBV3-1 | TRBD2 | CASSQVLLAGGTYEQYF
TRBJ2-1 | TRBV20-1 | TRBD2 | CSARDPRSSGSGDEQFF
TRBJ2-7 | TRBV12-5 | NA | CASGSACRLALSYEQYF
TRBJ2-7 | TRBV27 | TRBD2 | CASSFGAGAGEQYF
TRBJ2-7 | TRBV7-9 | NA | CASSLGSGSYEQYF
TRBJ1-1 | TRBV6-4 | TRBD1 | CASSVPLGTGDNTEAFF
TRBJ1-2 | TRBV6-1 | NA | CASSLTVPGSNYGYTF
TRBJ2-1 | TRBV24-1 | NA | CATSDVRSTNNEQFF
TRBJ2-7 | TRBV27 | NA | CASSQTTATYEQYF
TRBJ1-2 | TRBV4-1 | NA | CASSQARSGTTAGYTF
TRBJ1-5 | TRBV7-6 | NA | CASSPLPGAQLQHF
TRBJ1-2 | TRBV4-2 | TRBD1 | CASSQEARGLNYGYTF
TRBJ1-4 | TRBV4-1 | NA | CASSTPRGGGSEKLFF
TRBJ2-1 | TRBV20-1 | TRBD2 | CSARKTSGSINEQFF